This T cell receptor (beta chain) was identified in a study of Graves' ophthalmopathy and Graves' hyperthyroidism. RNA served as the template for amplifying TCR beta CDR3 regions. Following a first-round RT-PCR that used HTBI primers, a second-round multiplex PCR was carried out. In TCRdb, the multiplex PCR reads were re-called with MiXCR into one record per CDR3 protein. The table includes 560,000 or so distinct CDR3 sequences, approximately 35% detected once. Hyperthyroidism cases were recent diagnoses of under 2 months' duration in people aged 18 to 65. Overall study results and limits: Researchers report that a 13-signature model separated ophthalmopathy from stable hyperthyroidism, posting less than 90% sensitivity and 75% to 84% specificity. Forecasting of ophthalmopathy progression by the model achieved over 55% sensitivity and around 72% specificity.

This clonotype has a count of ten or more. Its antigen is as yet unknown. Sequenced input: peripheral blood or thyroid tissue (not recorded which). The TCR was taken from an adult man with Graves' hyperthyroidism.

CDR3 protein: CSARGGTGGFNQPQHF. The CDR3 bases are TGCAGTGCTAGAGGTGGGACAGGGGGCTTCAATCAGCCCCAGCATTTT. This chain links TRBV20-1 with TRBJ1-5; 12 bases agree with TRBD1. The CDR3 runs 16 residues. CDR1 is DFQATT and CDR2 is SNEGSKA in the germline V gene (reference sequence). V dropped 1 base and J dropped 3; count of bases not matched to a gene: 4.